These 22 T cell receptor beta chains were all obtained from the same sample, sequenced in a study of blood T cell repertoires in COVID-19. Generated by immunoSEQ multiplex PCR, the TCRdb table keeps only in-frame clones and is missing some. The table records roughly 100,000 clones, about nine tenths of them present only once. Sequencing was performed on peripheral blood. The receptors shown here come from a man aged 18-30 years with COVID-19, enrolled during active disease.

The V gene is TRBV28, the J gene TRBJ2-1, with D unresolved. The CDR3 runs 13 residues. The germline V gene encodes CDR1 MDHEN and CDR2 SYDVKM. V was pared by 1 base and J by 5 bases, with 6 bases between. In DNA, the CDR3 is TGTGCCAGCAGTTTATCACTGAACAATGAGCAGTTCTTC. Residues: CASSLSLNNEQFF.

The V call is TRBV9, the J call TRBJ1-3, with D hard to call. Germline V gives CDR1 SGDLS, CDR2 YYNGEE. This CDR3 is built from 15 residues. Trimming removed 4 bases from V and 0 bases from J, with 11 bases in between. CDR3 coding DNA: TGTGCCAGCAGCCTTACGCTAGGCTCTGGAAACACCATATATTTT. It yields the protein CASSLTLGSGNTIYF.

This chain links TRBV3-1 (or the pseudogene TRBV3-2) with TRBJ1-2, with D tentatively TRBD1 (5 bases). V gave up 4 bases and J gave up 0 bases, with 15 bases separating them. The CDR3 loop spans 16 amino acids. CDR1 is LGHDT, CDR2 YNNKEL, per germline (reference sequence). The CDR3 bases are TGTGCCAGCAGCCCATGGGGGGGGGAAACTAACTATGGCTACACCTTC. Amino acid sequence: CASSPWGGETNYGYTF.

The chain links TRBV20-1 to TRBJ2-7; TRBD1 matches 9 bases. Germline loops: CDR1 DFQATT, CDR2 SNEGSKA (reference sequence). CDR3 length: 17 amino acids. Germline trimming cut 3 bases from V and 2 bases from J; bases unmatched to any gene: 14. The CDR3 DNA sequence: TGCAGTGCTAGTCCCCACAGGGGGCAAGACGCGACCTACGAGCAGTACTTC. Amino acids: CSASPHRGQDATYEQYF.

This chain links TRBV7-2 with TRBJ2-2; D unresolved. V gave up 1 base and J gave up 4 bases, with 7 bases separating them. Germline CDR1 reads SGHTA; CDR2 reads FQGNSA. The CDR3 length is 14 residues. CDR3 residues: CASSLGAGTGELFF. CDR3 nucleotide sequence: TGTGCCAGCAGCTTAGGCGCCGGCACCGGGGAGCTGTTTTTT.

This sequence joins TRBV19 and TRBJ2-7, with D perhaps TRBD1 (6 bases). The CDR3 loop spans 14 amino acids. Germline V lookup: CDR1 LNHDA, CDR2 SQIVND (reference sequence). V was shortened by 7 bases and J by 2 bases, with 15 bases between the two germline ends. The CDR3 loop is CASKQGSVPYEQYF. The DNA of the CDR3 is TGTGCCAGTAAACAGGGCTCCGTCCCCTACGAGCAGTACTTC.

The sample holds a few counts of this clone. The CDR3: CASSTSGHEQFF. CDR3 in DNA: TGTGCCAGCAGTACCTCTGGCCATGAGCAGTTCTTC. This chain links TRBV27 with TRBJ2-1, with D unclear. Germline V gives CDR1 MNHEY, CDR2 SMNVEV (reference sequence). The CDR3 covers 12 residues. V gave up 5 bases and J gave up 8 bases, with 10 bases separating them.

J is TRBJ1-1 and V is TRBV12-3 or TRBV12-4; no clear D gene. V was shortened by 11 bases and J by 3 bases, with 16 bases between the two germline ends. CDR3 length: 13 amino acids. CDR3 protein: CACTRMEYTEAFF. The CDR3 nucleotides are TGTGCCTGCACGAGAATGGAGTACACTGAAGCTTTCTTT.

CDR3 residues: CASSISSGLWDEQFF. DNA of the CDR3: TGTGCCAGTAGTATTTCCAGCGGTCTTTGGGATGAGCAGTTCTTC. The rearrangement joins TRBV19 to TRBJ2-1, with D possibly matching TRBD2 (5 bases). CDR1 LNHDA and CDR2 SQIVND come from the germline V gene (reference sequence). V dropped 3 bases and J dropped 8 bases, with 17 bases sitting between them. The length of the CDR3 is 15 residues.

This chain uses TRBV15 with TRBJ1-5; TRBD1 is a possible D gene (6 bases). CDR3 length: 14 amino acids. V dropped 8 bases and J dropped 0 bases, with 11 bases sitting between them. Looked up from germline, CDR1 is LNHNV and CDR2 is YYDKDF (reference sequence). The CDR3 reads CATSGAYSNQPQHF. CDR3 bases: TGTGCCACCTCAGGGGCCTATAGCAATCAGCCCCAGCATTTT.

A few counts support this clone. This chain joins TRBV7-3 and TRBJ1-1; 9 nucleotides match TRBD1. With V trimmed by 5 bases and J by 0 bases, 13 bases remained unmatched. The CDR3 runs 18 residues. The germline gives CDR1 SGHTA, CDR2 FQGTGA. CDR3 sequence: CASSRSGQGRFVNTEAFF. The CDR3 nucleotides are TGTGCCAGCAGCCGCTCAGGACAGGGGCGTTTCGTGAACACTGAAGCTTTCTTT.

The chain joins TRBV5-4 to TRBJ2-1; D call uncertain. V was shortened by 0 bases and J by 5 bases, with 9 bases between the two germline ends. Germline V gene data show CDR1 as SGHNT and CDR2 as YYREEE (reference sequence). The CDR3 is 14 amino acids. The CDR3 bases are TGTGCCAGCAGCTTGGGGCTAGATAACAATGAGCAGTTCTTC. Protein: CASSLGLDNNEQFF.

The CDR3, as DNA: TGTGCCAGCAGCGCAATCTCACAGGGGCTGAACACTGAAGCTTTCTTT. Protein product: CASSAISQGLNTEAFF. The chain links TRBV9 to TRBJ1-1; TRBD1 agrees at 7 bases. The length of the CDR3 is 16 residues. Per the germline V gene, CDR1 is SGDLS and CDR2 is YYNGEE. V lost 3 bases, J lost 0 bases, and 8 bases stayed unmatched.

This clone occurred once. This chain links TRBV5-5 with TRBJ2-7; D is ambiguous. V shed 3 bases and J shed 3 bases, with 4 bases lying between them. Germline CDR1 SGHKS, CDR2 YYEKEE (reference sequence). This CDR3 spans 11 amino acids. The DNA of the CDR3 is TGTGCCAGCAGCTCTAACTACGAGCAGTACTTC. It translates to CASSSNYEQYF.

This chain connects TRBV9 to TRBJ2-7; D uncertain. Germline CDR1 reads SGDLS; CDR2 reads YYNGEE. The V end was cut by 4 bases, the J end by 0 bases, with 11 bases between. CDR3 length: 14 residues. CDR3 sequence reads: CASSPGGGSYEQYF. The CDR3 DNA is TGTGCCAGCAGCCCCGGCGGTGGCTCCTACGAGCAGTACTTC.

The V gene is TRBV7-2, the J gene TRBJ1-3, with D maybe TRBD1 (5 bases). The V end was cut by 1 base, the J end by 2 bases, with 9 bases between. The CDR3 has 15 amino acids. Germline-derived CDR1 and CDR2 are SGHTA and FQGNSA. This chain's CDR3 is CASSLVGDPGNTIYF. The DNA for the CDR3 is TGTGCCAGCAGCTTAGTAGGGGATCCTGGAAACACCATATATTTT.

CDR3 region: CATRRGAGANVLTF. CDR3 sequence (DNA): TGTGCCACCAGACGGGGAGCTGGGGCCAACGTCCTGACTTTC. The chain combines TRBV19 with TRBJ2-6; D perhaps matches TRBD2 (5 bases). CDR3 length: 14 residues. The germline V and J ends were trimmed by 10 bases and 2 bases, with 12 bases remaining between them. CDR1 LNHDA and CDR2 SQIVND come from the germline V gene (reference sequence).

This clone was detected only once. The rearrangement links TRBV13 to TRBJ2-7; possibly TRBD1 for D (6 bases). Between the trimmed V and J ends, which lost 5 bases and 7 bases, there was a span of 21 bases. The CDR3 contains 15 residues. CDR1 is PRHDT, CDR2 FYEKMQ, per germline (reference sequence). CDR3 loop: CASSTSGTFSTEQYF. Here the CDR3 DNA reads TGTGCCAGCAGCACCTCCGGGACATTTTCTACGGAGCAGTACTTC. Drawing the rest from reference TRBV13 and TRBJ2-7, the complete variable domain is AAGVIQSPRHLIKEKRETATLKCYPIPRHDTVYWYQQGPGQDPQFLISFYEKMQSDKGSIPDRFSAQQFSDYHSELNMSSLELGDSALYFCASSTSGTFSTEQYFGPGTRLTVT.

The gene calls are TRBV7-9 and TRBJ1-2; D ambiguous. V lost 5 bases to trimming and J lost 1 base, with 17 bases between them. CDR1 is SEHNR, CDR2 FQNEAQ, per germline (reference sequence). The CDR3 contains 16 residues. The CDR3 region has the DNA TGTGCCAGCAGCCCGACTGGCGGGAGCAGTAACTATGGCTACACCTTC. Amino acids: CASSPTGGSSNYGYTF.

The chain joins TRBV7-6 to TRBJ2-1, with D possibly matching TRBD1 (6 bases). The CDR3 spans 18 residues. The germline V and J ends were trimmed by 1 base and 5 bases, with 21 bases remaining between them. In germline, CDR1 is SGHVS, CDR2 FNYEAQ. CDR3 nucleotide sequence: TGTGCCAGCAGCTTAGGCATCTCCCCAAGGGGGTTAAACAATGAGCAGTTCTTC. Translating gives CASSLGISPRGLNNEQFF.

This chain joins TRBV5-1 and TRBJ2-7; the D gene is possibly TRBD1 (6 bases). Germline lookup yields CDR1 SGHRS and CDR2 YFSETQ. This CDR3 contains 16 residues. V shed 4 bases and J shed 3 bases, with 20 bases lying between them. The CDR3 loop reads CASSQAIQGEYYEQYF. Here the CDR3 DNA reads TGCGCCAGCAGCCAGGCAATACAGGGAGAATACTACGAGCAGTACTTC.

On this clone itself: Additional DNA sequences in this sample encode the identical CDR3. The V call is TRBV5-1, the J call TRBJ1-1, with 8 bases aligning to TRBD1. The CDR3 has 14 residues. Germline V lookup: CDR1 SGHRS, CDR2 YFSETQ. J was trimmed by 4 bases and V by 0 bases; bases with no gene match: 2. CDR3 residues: CASSLGQGITEAFF. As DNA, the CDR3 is TGCGCCAGCAGCTTGGGACAGGGGATCACTGAAGCTTTCTTT.